Listed here are 32 T cell receptor beta chains from one sample, sequenced in a study of shared clonotypes between healthy human individuals. TCRdb keeps only in-frame clones here, not all; method: immunoSEQ multiplex PCR. The sample includes more than 1.2 million clones, roughly 98.5% of them seen just once. Material for sequencing was naive CD4+ T cells sorted from blood. The subset was: CD45RA+ positively selected. These receptors all come from a man aged 25 to 40 in good health.

The chain joins TRBV7-9 to TRBJ2-1; 7 bases map to TRBD2. The germline V gene encodes CDR1 SEHNR and CDR2 FQNEAQ (reference sequence). V shed 8 bases, J shed 0 bases, and the junction held 4 bases outside the gene matches. CDR3 length equals 14 residues. The chain's CDR3 is CASSGRASYNEQFF. The CDR3 DNA sequence: TGTGCCAGCTCAGGGAGGGCCTCCTACAATGAGCAGTTCTTC.

The chain joins TRBV7-8 to TRBJ2-7; 11 bases match TRBD2. This CDR3 spans 15 amino acids. The J segment lost 2 bases and the V segment lost 3 bases, leaving 3 bases of the junction unmatched. Germline V gene data show CDR1 as SGHVS and CDR2 as FQNEAQ. This chain's CDR3 is CASSLTSGTPYEQYF. CDR3 coding DNA: TGTGCCAGCAGCTTGACTAGCGGGACTCCCTACGAGCAGTACTTC.

The chain uses TRBV5-1 and TRBJ1-1, with D possibly matching TRBD1 (5 bases). The CDR3 has 14 residues. Germline V gives CDR1 SGHRS, CDR2 YFSETQ. Trimming took off 7 bases at V and 7 bases at J, with 20 bases between the two ends. The CDR3 DNA reads TGCGCCAGCGGACCTCGACCAGGGACGGGTGAAGCTTTCTTT. Translating gives CASGPRPGTGEAFF.

V and J are TRBV6-5 and TRBJ1-2; D is undetermined. Germline V CDR1 and CDR2: MNHEY, SVGAGI. V dropped 5 bases and J dropped 1 base, with 11 bases sitting between them. The CDR3 length is 14 residues. The DNA for the CDR3 is TGTGCCAGCAGTAGACAAGTAAATAACTATGGCTACACCTTC. Its protein is CASSRQVNNYGYTF.

The J gene is TRBJ2-7, the V gene TRBV9; TRBD1 or TRBD2 may be the D gene (5 bases each). The CDR3 has 14 residues. V gave up 5 bases and J gave up 2 bases, with 14 bases separating them. CDR1 SGDLS and CDR2 YYNGEE come from the germline V gene. CDR3 in DNA: TGTGCCAGCAGTGGGACCTTGTCGACCTACGAGCAGTACTTC. Protein sequence: CASSGTLSTYEQYF.

The genes are TRBV7-9 and TRBJ2-2; 7 bases line up with TRBD1. This CDR3 is built from 15 residues. Germline-derived CDR1 and CDR2 are SEHNR and FQNEAQ (reference sequence). V dropped 10 bases and J dropped 2; count of bases not matched to a gene: 10. CDR3: CATPRDRANTGELFF. In nucleotides, the CDR3 is TGTGCCACTCCTAGAGACAGGGCCAACACCGGGGAGCTGTTTTTT.

This chain links TRBV29-1 with TRBJ2-3, with D unresolved. Germline assignment: CDR1 SQVTM and CDR2 ANQGSEA. Trimming stripped 2 bases from V and 4 bases from J, with 19 bases between. The CDR3 extends over 16 amino acids. The CDR3 protein is CSVETMAAILSDTQYF. In nucleotides, the CDR3 is TGCAGCGTTGAAACTATGGCTGCCATTCTCTCAGATACGCAGTATTTT.

V and J are TRBV7-6 and TRBJ2-1, with D unclear. V gave up 1 base and J gave up 9 bases, with 13 bases separating them. Germline V gene sequence: CDR1 SGHVS, CDR2 FNYEAQ. CDR3 length: 14 amino acids. CDR3 residues: CASSLEGAVGEQFF. For the CDR3, the DNA is TGTGCCAGCAGCTTAGAGGGCGCAGTCGGTGAGCAGTTCTTC.

This chain connects TRBV27 to TRBJ2-1; a weak D match, TRBD1 (5 bases). V was cut by 2 bases and J by 0 bases, with 11 bases left in between. Per germline, CDR1 MNHEY and CDR2 SMNVEV (reference sequence). This CDR3 region has 16 residues. CDR3 residues: CASSLTGWSSYNEQFF. The CDR3 bases are TGTGCCAGCAGTTTAACAGGTTGGAGCTCCTACAATGAGCAGTTCTTC.

This chain joins TRBV29-1 and TRBJ2-1; D call uncertain. There are 14 residues in the CDR3. Trimming took 6 bases from V and 9 from J, leaving 21 bases between them. Germline CDR1 and CDR2: SQVTM and ANQGSEA. The DNA of the CDR3 is TGCAGCGTCCCAGGTCGAGCCCAGTTGATTGAGCAGTTCTTC. Its protein is CSVPGRAQLIEQFF.

The chain is built from TRBV11-3 and TRBJ2-7, with a weak D call TRBD1 (6 bases). In germline, CDR1 is SGHNT, CDR2 YENEEA. Trimming cost V 5 bases and J 6 bases, with 14 bases left between them. The CDR3 runs 13 residues. CDR3 bases: TGTGCCAGCAGCCGCATACAGGGTGGCGAGCAGTACTTC. Translated: CASSRIQGGEQYF. The full variable domain, with the rest looked up from reference TRBV11-3 and TRBJ2-7, is EAGVVQSPRYKIIEKKQPVAFWCNPISGHNTLYWYLQNLGQGPELLIRYENEEAVDDSQLPKDRFSAERLKGVDSTLKIQPAELGDSAVYLCASSRIQGGEQYFGPGTRLTVT.

This chain links TRBV6-6 with TRBJ1-1, with TRBD1 identical over 7 bases. Unmatched junction bases numbered 8, after V lost 7 bases and J lost 3 bases. Germline V lookup: CDR1 MNHNY, CDR2 SVGAGI (reference sequence). This CDR3 region has 14 residues. CDR3 nucleotides: TGTGCCAGCACCCATCAAGGGGGCCACACTGAAGCTTTCTTT. Protein sequence: CASTHQGGHTEAFF.

The rearrangement links TRBV27 to TRBJ1-5; D possibly corresponds to TRBD1 (6 bases). CDR1 is MNHEY, CDR2 SMNVEV, per germline (reference sequence). The CDR3 contains 16 residues. V lost 6 bases and J lost 0, with 15 bases in between. The CDR3 here is CASRREGQYSNQPQHF. Here the CDR3 DNA reads TGTGCCAGCAGACGGGAAGGACAGTATAGCAATCAGCCCCAGCATTTT.

The chain recombines TRBV15 with TRBJ1-1, with no clear D. The CDR3 runs 16 residues. In germline, CDR1 is LNHNV, CDR2 YYDKDF (reference sequence). The V end was cut by 6 bases, the J end by 1 base, with 18 bases between. The CDR3 DNA is TGTGCCACCAGTCGAGAAGGAACATGGAAGAACACTGAAGCTTTCTTT. It codes for CATSREGTWKNTEAFF. The full variable domain, rest sourced from reference TRBV15 and TRBJ1-1, is DAMVIQNPRYQVTQFGKPVTLSCSQTLNHNVMYWYQQKSSQAPKLLFHYYDKDFNNEADTPDNFQSRRPNTSFCFLDIRSPGLGDTAMYLCATSREGTWKNTEAFFGQGTRLTVV.

The gene calls are TRBV27 and TRBJ1-2; D is possibly TRBD1 (6 bases). The germline CDR1 and CDR2 sequences are MNHEY and SMNVEV (reference sequence). The CDR3 spans 15 residues. V was shortened by 7 bases and J by 4 bases, with 19 bases between the two germline ends. The CDR3: CASTQDSLGSYGYTF. Written as DNA, the CDR3 is TGTGCCAGCACCCAGGACAGCCTGGGGTCCTATGGCTACACCTTC.

The chain couples TRBV7-3 to TRBJ2-2; tentative D call: TRBD2 (6 bases). The CDR3 covers 18 residues. Germline CDR1 SGHTA, CDR2 FQGTGA. Trimming shortened V by 0 bases and J by 6 bases, and 20 bases separated the two germline ends. This CDR3 is CASSLTTSVGGKAGELFF. For the CDR3, the DNA is TGTGCCAGCAGCTTAACGACGTCAGTGGGCGGGAAGGCCGGGGAGCTGTTTTTT.

The count of this clone is one. The chain carries TRBV4-3 and TRBJ2-5, with TRBD2 matching over 11 bases. CDR3 size: 17 residues. V lost 4 bases, J lost 5 bases, and 12 bases stayed unmatched. CDR1 and CDR2 (germline): LGHNA, YSLEER. The CDR3 here is CASSPGTSGPIGETQYF. The DNA for the CDR3 is TGCGCCAGCAGCCCAGGGACTAGCGGCCCCATAGGGGAGACCCAGTACTTC.

This chain links TRBV7-6 with TRBJ2-7; 7 nucleotides align to TRBD2. V lost 1 base to trimming and J lost 0 bases; unmatched junction nucleotides: 6. This CDR3 contains 16 residues. Germline V gene lookup returns CDR1 SGHVS and CDR2 FNYEAQ. This CDR3 is CASSLVAAGSSYEQYF. The CDR3 nucleotides read TGTGCCAGCAGCTTAGTAGCAGCGGGGAGCTCCTACGAGCAGTACTTC.

The chain couples TRBV5-4 to TRBJ2-7; the D is unclear. V was cut by 3 bases and J by 4 bases, with 11 bases left in between. Germline loops: CDR1 SGHNT, CDR2 YYREEE (reference sequence). The CDR3 extends over 13 amino acids. As DNA, the CDR3 is TGTGCCAGCAGCTACGTGACGGATTACGAGCAGTACTTC. Translating it yields CASSYVTDYEQYF.

The gene calls are TRBV6-6 and TRBJ1-2; 7 nucleotides line up with TRBD1. Germline-derived CDR1 and CDR2 are MNHNY and SVGAGI (reference sequence). V gave up 5 bases and J gave up 0 bases; unmatched junction bases: 6. The CDR3 is made up of 15 amino acids. The CDR3 sequence: CASSRGDRANYGYTF. CDR3 bases: TGTGCCAGCAGTCGAGGGGACAGAGCTAACTATGGCTACACCTTC.

V gene TRBV13 combines with J gene TRBJ2-3, with a weak D call TRBD1 (6 bases). Germline V gene lookup returns CDR1 PRHDT and CDR2 FYEKMQ (reference sequence). The V and J ends lost 3 bases and 1 base respectively, with 8 bases between them. The CDR3 is 14 residues long. CDR3 region: CASSLGAGTDTQYF. DNA for the CDR3: TGTGCCAGCAGCTTGGGGGCGGGCACAGATACGCAGTATTTT.

This chain links TRBV9 with TRBJ2-1; 7 positions agree with TRBD2. The CDR3 is 15 residues long. Germline V gene lookup returns CDR1 SGDLS and CDR2 YYNGEE. V was pared by 3 bases and J by 4 bases, with 7 bases of the junction left unmatched. In nucleotides, the CDR3 is TGTGCCAGCAGCGGAGTCACAGCGGGGTACAATGAGCAGTTCTTC. It is translated as CASSGVTAGYNEQFF.

The V and J genes are TRBV5-1 and TRBJ2-1; 8 bases map to TRBD2. Trimming cost V 4 bases and J 2 bases; bases outside gene matches: 20. In germline, CDR1 is SGHRS, CDR2 YFSETQ. The CDR3 runs 20 residues. In DNA, the CDR3 is TGCGCCAGCAGCCCGATGACCTCCTGGGGCGGGAGGTCGACCTACAATGAGCAGTTCTTC. Its protein is CASSPMTSWGGRSTYNEQFF.

The rearrangement joins TRBV18 to TRBJ2-5, with a weak D call TRBD2 (5 bases). This CDR3 has 16 residues. Trimming left V 6 bases short and J 2 bases short, with 19 bases between. CDR1 and CDR2 from the germline V gene are KGHSH and LQKENI. CDR3 loop: CASSVKHSAIQETQYF. For the CDR3, the DNA is TGTGCCAGCTCGGTCAAACATAGCGCGATTCAAGAGACCCAGTACTTC. Full variable domain (remainder filled in from reference TRBV18 and TRBJ2-5): NAGVMQNPRHLVRRRGQEARLRCSPMKGHSHVYWYRQLPEEGLKFMVYLQKENIIDESGMPKERFSAEFPKEGPSILRIQQVVRGDSAAYFCASSVKHSAIQETQYFGPGTRLLVL.

This clone occurred once. The chain has TRBV5-1 and TRBJ1-1; D gene unclear. This CDR3 is 14 amino acids long. CDR1 and CDR2 (germline): SGHRS, YFSETQ. The germline V and J ends were trimmed by 0 bases and 5 bases, with 11 bases remaining between them. In DNA, the CDR3 is TGCGCCAGCAGCTTGGATTGGGAGGGAACTGAAGCTTTCTTT. Translating gives CASSLDWEGTEAFF.

The chain recombines TRBV29-1 with TRBJ2-3; perhaps TRBD1 as D (6 bases). From germline, CDR1 is SQVTM and CDR2 ANQGSEA. This CDR3 has 14 residues. V was pared by 4 bases and J by 0 bases, with 11 bases between. The CDR3 region has the DNA TGCAGCGTTGGAGACAGGCTAAGCACAGATACGCAGTATTTT. This translates into CSVGDRLSTDTQYF.

This clone was seen a single time. The chain links TRBV5-1 to TRBJ2-1; TRBD2 might be the D (6 bases). The CDR3 contains 16 residues. Germline V gives CDR1 SGHRS, CDR2 YFSETQ. Trimming shortened V by 0 bases and J by 8 bases, and 18 bases separated the two germline ends. DNA for the CDR3: TGCGCCAGCAGCTTGGCCGGAGGGAGCTCGTATTATGAGCAGTTCTTC. The encoded protein is CASSLAGGSSYYEQFF.

This chain connects TRBV7-3 to TRBJ2-1; possibly TRBD1 for D (6 bases). Trimming took off 1 base at V and 4 bases at J, with 8 bases between the two ends. CDR3 length equals 14 residues. In germline, CDR1 is SGHTA, CDR2 FQGTGA. As DNA, the CDR3 is TGTGCCAGCAGCTTAAACCAGGGGTACAATGAGCAGTTCTTC. Translation: CASSLNQGYNEQFF.

The chain uses TRBV20-1 and TRBJ2-7; D unclear. The CDR3 is 11 residues long. Trimming removed 6 bases from V and 7 bases from J, with 13 bases in between. Germline V gene data show CDR1 as DFQATT and CDR2 as SNEGSKA (reference sequence). For the CDR3, the DNA is TGCAGTGCGTCGGTGGCTGGGGAGCAGTACTTC. This encodes CSASVAGEQYF.

This clone was recorded once. The CDR3 here is CASSFPDTDTQYF. The CDR3 nucleotides are TGTGCCAGCAGTTTCCCTGACACAGATACGCAGTATTTT. The rearrangement uses TRBV28 and TRBJ2-3, with D unresolved. CDR1 is MDHEN and CDR2 is SYDVKM in the germline V gene. The ends were cut back, 3 bases at V and 2 bases at J, with 6 bases in the middle. There are 13 residues in the CDR3.

This chain uses TRBV19 with TRBJ1-5, with D hard to call. CDR3 length: 15 residues. Germline CDR1 reads LNHDA; CDR2 reads SQIVND (reference sequence). V was shortened by 5 bases and J by 0 bases, with 11 bases between the two germline ends. CDR3 in amino acids: CASSAGLPSNQPQHF. In DNA form, the CDR3 reads TGTGCCAGTAGTGCGGGATTACCTAGCAATCAGCCCCAGCATTTT.

The V gene is TRBV10-3, the J gene TRBJ2-3; 9 bases fit TRBD1. CDR1 is ENHRY and CDR2 is SYGVKD in the germline V gene. V lost 0 bases, J lost 4 bases, and 5 bases stayed unmatched. The CDR3 contains 16 residues. DNA of the CDR3: TGTGCCATCAGTGAGTCTCGGGGACAGGGCCCAGATACGCAGTATTTT. It translates to CAISESRGQGPDTQYF.